The clone carrying this TCR beta chain has a count of ten or more. Its antigen remains unknown. This record comes from a study of response to subunit inactivated influenza vaccine. The study's findings and limits: Few new T cells, the authors suggested, are recruited by each seasonal influenza vaccination.

From the RT-PCR reads, TCRdb called clonotypes with MiXCR, one entry per CDR3 protein. The sample shows about 240,000 distinct CDR3 sequences, more than 9% of them seen only once. Per germline, CDR1 SGHDT and CDR2 YYEEEE. V lost 6 bases and J lost 6, with 15 bases in between. This CDR3 comprises 14 residues. This clonotype was sampled from a man aged 50 to 59 who received an inactivated influenza vaccine. The source was non-naive T cells sorted from PBMCs, collected 14 to 15 days before vaccination. V usage is TRBV5-6 and J usage is TRBJ2-2; the D gene is possibly TRBD2 (6 bases). In DNA, the CDR3 is TGTGCCAGCACCTCGCCGGGAGAGTCCGGGGAGCTGTTTTTT. Amino acid sequence: CASTSPGESGELFF.